This TCR beta chain was identified in a study of T cells in Graves' hyperthyroidism and ophthalmopathy. Notes on the study in general: Among thyroid clonotypes expanded above 0.001, most also appeared in blood. Separating ophthalmopathy from stable hyperthyroidism was achieved by a 13 V-J model.

Lactation, pregnancy, other autoimmune disease or uncontrolled infection led to exclusion of patients. V dropped 3 bases and J dropped 5; count of bases not matched to a gene: 4. The CDR3 contains 13 residues. Germline V gives CDR1 SQVTM, CDR2 ANQGSEA. Researchers amplified the TCR beta CDR3 regions from RNA transcripts. HTBI primers were used for first-round RT-PCR of the TCR CDR3. TCRdb called the multiplex PCR reads again in MiXCR, with one record for every CDR3 protein. Among about 840,000 distinct CDR3 sequences listed, approximately 40% were seen once. As regards this clonotype: Its matching antigen is unknown.

Input material: blood. The genes are TRBV29-1 and TRBJ2-7; 10 bases are shared with TRBD1. This TCR came from a man aged 18 to 29 with Graves' hyperthyroidism. DNA of the CDR3: TGCAGCGTTGATGGACAGGGGGTTAACGAGCAGTACTTC. Protein product: CSVDGQGVNEQYF.